What follows are 25 T cell receptor beta chains derived from one specimen sequenced in a study of T cell repertoires in cytomegalovirus infection. These receptors' antigens are unknown. TCRdb passed the reads through MiXCR, listing each CDR3 protein once. The sample has approximately 990,000 distinct CDR3 sequences, 31% seen once. Sequencing was performed on cultured CD8+ T cells from PBMCs, taken from culture after CMV antigen stimulation. The source of these receptors is a human donor in good health (CMV status not recorded). Some clones in this sample may be carry-over from other donors' samples.

The table lists this clonotype with many counts. The genes are TRBV28 and TRBJ2-1; 7 nucleotides match TRBD1. The CDR3 covers 14 residues. V trimming: 5 bases; J trimming: 6 bases; junction bases outside the gene matches: 7. CDR1 is MDHEN and CDR2 is SYDVKM in the germline V gene. As DNA, the CDR3 is TGTGCCAGCAGTCGCCCCAACAGGGGCAATGAGCAGTTCTTC. It translates to CASSRPNRGNEQFF.

Notes on this clonotype: Given a much more abundant clone one base away, this may be a read error. V is TRBV27 and J is TRBJ1-2, with a weak D call TRBD1 (5 bases). The germline V gene encodes CDR1 MNHEY and CDR2 SMNVEV (reference sequence). This CDR3 region has 14 residues. The CDR3 reads CVSKILSGDGGYTF. The CDR3 bases are TGTGTCAGCAAAATTCTGTCCGGGGACGGGGGCTACACCTTC.

There are a few counts of this clonotype. The chain carries TRBV7-9 and TRBJ1-6, with 7 bases that match TRBD1. Trimming at V came to 8 bases and at J to 8 bases, leaving 9 bases not matched to a gene. This CDR3 is 14 amino acids long. Germline CDR1 reads SEHNR; CDR2 reads FQNEAQ (reference sequence). CDR3 in amino acids: CASGRQGRDSPLHF. CDR3 in DNA: TGTGCCAGCGGTCGACAGGGTAGAGATTCACCCCTCCACTTT.

The chain couples TRBV7-9 to TRBJ2-7; D not certain. The length of the CDR3 is 14 residues. Germline V gene lookup returns CDR1 SEHNR and CDR2 FQNEAQ (reference sequence). V dropped 4 bases and J dropped 3 bases, with 13 bases sitting between them. The CDR3 nucleotides are TGTGCCAGCAGCTCAGAGGTGGGGTACTACGAGCAGTACTTC. This translates into CASSSEVGYYEQYF.

This clonotype has only a few counts. The gene calls are TRBV27 and TRBJ1-6, with a possible D match to TRBD1 (5 bases). The CDR3 covers 15 residues. Germline V gene sequence: CDR1 MNHEY, CDR2 SMNVEV (reference sequence). Trimming took off 2 bases at V and 10 bases at J, with 15 bases between the two ends. CDR3 sequence (DNA): TGTGCCAGCAGTTTAACTGGGGGAGGAAGATCACCCCTCCACTTT. Translation gives CASSLTGGGRSPLHF.

The rearrangement joins TRBV19 to TRBJ2-7, with TRBD1 matching over 10 bases. CDR1 and CDR2 (germline): LNHDA, SQIVND (reference sequence). The CDR3 totals 15 residues. V dropped 3 bases and J dropped 2; count of bases not matched to a gene: 4. CDR3 DNA sequence: TGTGCCAGTAGTATTGGGACAGGGGTTCCCTACGAGCAGTACTTC. This codes for CASSIGTGVPYEQYF.

This clonotype has only a few counts. The chain joins TRBV11-1 to TRBJ1-1; D unclear. The V end was cut by 4 bases, the J end by 1 base, with 13 bases between. The CDR3 has 15 residues. Germline-derived CDR1 and CDR2 are SGHAT and FQDESV (reference sequence). CDR3 region: CASSSSPRWNTEAFF. CDR3 nucleotide sequence: TGTGCCAGCAGCTCCAGTCCGAGGTGGAACACTGAAGCTTTCTTT. The entire variable domain, with the rest obtained from reference TRBV11-1 and TRBJ1-1, is as follows: EAEVAQSPRYKITEKSQAVAFWCDPISGHATLYWYRQILGQGPELLVQFQDESVVDDSQLPKDRFSAERLKGVDSTLKIQPAELGDSAMYLCASSSSPRWNTEAFFGQGTRLTVV.

The chain joins TRBV12-3 or TRBV12-4 to TRBJ2-2; 10 bases are a match to TRBD2. This CDR3 is built from 16 residues. J lost 3 bases, V lost 5 bases, and 6 bases had no gene match. CDR3 DNA sequence: TGTGCCAGCAGTCCCGGGGGACTAGCGTACACCGGGGAGCTGTTTTTT. Translation gives CASSPGGLAYTGELFF.

The chain couples TRBV10-2 to TRBJ2-7, with 7 positions matching TRBD1. CDR3 length: 14 amino acids. Germline V CDR1 and CDR2: WSHSY, SAAADI. After removal of 7 bases from V and 0 bases from J, the junction contained 6 bases not matched to a gene. The CDR3 nucleotides read TGCGCCAGCACTAAACAGGGGAGCTCCTACGAGCAGTACTTC. Its protein product is CASTKQGSSYEQYF.

The chain recombines TRBV19 with TRBJ2-1; D tentatively fits TRBD1 or TRBD2 (5 bases each). Looked up from germline, CDR1 is LNHDA and CDR2 is SQIVND (reference sequence). There are 15 residues in the CDR3. V lost 4 bases and J lost 0, with 10 bases in between. As DNA, the CDR3 is TGTGCCAGTAGTAGCTGGGGGAGCTCCTACAATGAGCAGTTCTTC. Its translation: CASSSWGSSYNEQFF.

Here the CDR3 reads CASSMTGVLTEAFF. As DNA, the CDR3 is TGTGCCAGCAGCATGACAGGGGTCCTCACTGAAGCTTTCTTT. The chain links TRBV11-2 to TRBJ1-1, with TRBD1 matching over 8 bases. The junction had 6 bases not matched to a gene; V was cut back by 5 bases and J by 4 bases. Germline values: CDR1 SGHAT, CDR2 FQNNGV. There are 14 residues in the CDR3.

V is TRBV29-1 and J is TRBJ1-2, with 10 bases identical to TRBD1. Germline V CDR1 and CDR2: SQVTM, ANQGSEA. The V segment lost 2 bases and the J segment 8 bases; nucleotides outside the gene matches: 8. CDR3 size: 14 residues. The chain's CDR3 is CSVESGTGAYGYTF. The CDR3 DNA sequence: TGCAGCGTTGAATCCGGGACAGGGGCTTACGGCTACACCTTC.

This clonotype was counted only a few times. The chain combines TRBV27 with TRBJ2-7; 11 bases are a match to TRBD2. V trimming: 0 bases; J trimming: 3 bases; junction bases outside the gene matches: 7. The CDR3 extends over 17 amino acids. Per the germline V gene, CDR1 is MNHEY and CDR2 is SMNVEV (reference sequence). The CDR3 coding sequence is TGTGCCAGCAGTTTATCCACCTCGACTAGCGGGGACTACGAGCAGTACTTC. This encodes CASSLSTSTSGDYEQYF.

The genes are TRBV6-2 or TRBV6-3 and TRBJ2-3; 10 bases match TRBD2. Trimming took 4 bases from V and 6 from J; bases not matched to a gene: 4. Germline lookup yields CDR1 MNHEY and CDR2 SVGEGT. The CDR3 is 14 residues long. CDR3 in amino acids: CASSLGLAVDTQYF. CDR3 DNA: TGTGCCAGCAGTTTAGGACTAGCGGTGGATACGCAGTATTTT.

This clonotype was counted once. At one end the junction does not follow the germline gene, possibly because of a read error. The rearrangement uses TRBV7-8 and TRBJ2-3; D might be TRBD2 (7 bases). This CDR3 contains 14 residues. CDR1 and CDR2 from the germline V gene are SGHVS and FQNEAQ. CDR3 nucleotides: TGTGCCAGCAACTTAGGCGGGGGCGGAGATACGCAGTATTTT. Its protein product is CASNLGGGGDTQYF.

A remark on this clonotype: A much larger clonotype is one base distant, so this may be a read error. The V gene is TRBV7-6, the J gene TRBJ2-3, with 11 bases that match TRBD1. V shed 8 bases, J shed 5 bases, and the junction held 12 bases outside the gene matches. Germline loops: CDR1 SGHVS, CDR2 FNYEAQ. The CDR3 sequence is 16 residues long. The CDR3 loop is CASGPEWGTGGDTQYF. CDR3 DNA: TGTGCCAGCGGCCCCGAATGGGGGACAGGGGGAGATACGCAGTATTTT.

In this sample, this clonotype turned up many times. The gene calls are TRBV7-9 and TRBJ2-1, with a weak D call TRBD1 (6 bases). The length of the CDR3 is 14 residues. Germline lookup yields CDR1 SEHNR and CDR2 FQNEAQ (reference sequence). The V end was cut by 5 bases, the J end by 5 bases, with 13 bases between. The CDR3, as DNA: TGTGCCAGCAGCCACCCGGGACAACACAATGAGCAGTTCTTC. Protein product: CASSHPGQHNEQFF. The full variable domain, completed using reference TRBV7-9 and TRBJ2-1, is DTGVSQNPRHKITKRGQNVTFRCDPISEHNRLYWYRQTLGQGPEFLTYFQNEAQLEKSRLLSDRFSAERPKGSFSTLEIQRTEQGDSAMYLCASSHPGQHNEQFFGPGTRLTVL.

This clonotype has more than one count but fewer than ten. This sequence joins TRBV6-5 and TRBJ2-1; D possibly corresponds to TRBD1 (5 bases). V gave up 2 bases and J gave up 8 bases, with 10 bases separating them. The CDR3 sequence is 13 residues long. Per germline, CDR1 MNHEY and CDR2 SVGAGI. CDR3 bases: TGTGCCAGCAGTTACGGGCAGGGCTATGAGCAGTTCTTC. Protein: CASSYGQGYEQFF.

This clonotype showed up just a few times. The gene calls are TRBV11-2 and TRBJ2-7; D ambiguous. The CDR3 is 11 amino acids. V gave up 5 bases and J gave up 6 bases, with 8 bases separating them. Germline V lookup: CDR1 SGHAT, CDR2 FQNNGV. The CDR3 nucleotides read TGTGCCAGCAGCCACTTAGTCGAGCAGTACGTC. Its protein is CASSHLVEQYV.

Turning to this clonotype: A read error may explain this, as a much larger clone is one base away. The chain uses TRBV7-6 and TRBJ2-1; possibly TRBD2 for D (6 bases). The CDR3 loop spans 11 amino acids. Germline V CDR1 and CDR2: SGHVS, FNYEAQ. CDR3 protein: CVSLEGNEQFF. The CDR3 region has the DNA TGTGTCAGCTTGGAGGGCAATGAGCAGTTCTTC.

The J gene is TRBJ2-7, the V gene TRBV2; 10 positions agree with TRBD1. The V and J ends lost 3 bases and 1 base, in that order; junction bases with no gene match: 3. The CDR3 has 15 residues. Per germline, CDR1 SNHLY and CDR2 FYNNEI. CDR3 sequence (DNA): TGTGCCAGCAGTGAGAGGGGACAGGGGTCCTACGAGCAGTACTTC. Its translation: CASSERGQGSYEQYF.

There are a few counts of this clonotype. The CDR3 loop is CASSTGRFTEAFF. The CDR3 region has the DNA TGTGCCAGCAGCACTGGTCGGTTCACTGAAGCTTTCTTT. The chain is built from TRBV11-3 and TRBJ1-1; unclear D gene. CDR3 size: 13 residues. The germline V gene encodes CDR1 SGHNT and CDR2 YENEEA. Trimming took 5 bases from V and 4 from J, leaving 11 bases between them.

This clonotype was recorded at least ten times. This chain uses TRBV4-1 with TRBJ1-4, with TRBD1 identical over 8 bases. Losses at the gene ends were 0 bases for V and 8 bases for J; bases not matched to a gene: 5. Germline V gives CDR1 MGHRA, CDR2 YSYEKL. The CDR3 runs to 15 residues. CDR3 in DNA: TGCGCCAGCAGCCAAGAACCCAACAGGGGGGAAAAACTGTTTTTT. Amino acids: CASSQEPNRGEKLFF.

V and J are TRBV12-3 or TRBV12-4 and TRBJ1-1; perhaps TRBD1 as D (6 bases). Trimming stripped 1 base from V and 7 bases from J, with 13 bases between. The CDR3 runs to 14 residues. CDR3 region: CASSLVLKGGEAFF. The CDR3 nucleotides are TGTGCCAGCAGTTTAGTCCTGAAGGGGGGTGAAGCTTTCTTT.

This clonotype was seen more than once but under ten times. V is TRBV27 and J is TRBJ1-6, with a possible D match to TRBD1 (5 bases). Deletions cut 7 bases from V and 6 bases from J, with 13 bases between. The CDR3 sequence is 14 residues long. Germline V gene lookup returns CDR1 MNHEY and CDR2 SMNVEV (reference sequence). The CDR3 loop is CASTPGGTNSPLHF. CDR3 sequence (DNA): TGTGCCAGCACCCCTGGGGGGACTAATTCACCCCTCCACTTT.